This is a list of T cell receptor beta chains from one sample in a study of T cells after yellow fever vaccination. TCRdb reprocessed the 5' RACE reads with MiXCR, giving one entry per CDR3 protein. The sample includes 250,000 to 300,000 distinct CDR3 sequences, roughly 4.8% of them seen just once. The sequencing here drew on CD4+ T cells sorted from PBMCs, taken on the day of the yellow fever booster vaccination. All receptors come from a man aged 18 to 29 who received the YFV17D yellow fever vaccine. Each CDR3 is given with its conserved first and last residue. The order of the fields is V gene, D gene, J gene, clone size, CDR3 protein, CDR3 DNA. A D gene is named only where the DNA matches it firmly. The size field is filled for only some rows; it gives once, few, many or a size class.

>TRBV5-6|NA|TRBJ1-1|NA
CASSILRQGNTEAFF
TGTGCCAGCAGCATACTACGGCAGGGGAACACTGAAGCTTTCTTT
>TRBV7-9|TRBD2|TRBJ2-3|few
CASSSGLGVGTDTQYF
TGTGCCAGCAGCTCGGGACTAGGGGTTGGCACAGATACGCAGTATTTT
>TRBV12-3/TRBV12-4|TRBD1|TRBJ1-2|few
CASRGGTGGTYGYTF
TGTGCCAGCAGGGGGGGGACAGGGGGGACCTATGGCTACACCTTC
>TRBV6-6|TRBD2|TRBJ2-5|NA
CASSYSVAGGQETQYF
TGTGCCAGCAGTTACTCGGTAGCGGGGGGACAAGAGACCCAGTACTTC
>TRBV6-2/TRBV6-3|TRBD2|TRBJ2-7|NA
CASSRLAGGSYEQYF
TGTGCCAGCAGTCGACTAGCGGGGGGATCCTACGAGCAGTACTTC
>TRBV29-1|TRBD1|TRBJ1-5|many
CSVGLTGVQPQHF
TGCAGCGTTGGACTTACAGGGGTCCAGCCCCAGCATTTT
>TRBV29-1|TRBD1|TRBJ1-2|many
CSVSRTGIYYGYTF
TGCAGCGTTTCCCGGACAGGGATTTACTATGGCTACACCTTC
>TRBV7-9|NA|TRBJ2-1|NA
CASSSLGFSYNEQFF
TGTGCCAGCAGCTCGTTGGGGTTCTCCTACAATGAGCAGTTCTTC
>TRBV7-9|NA|TRBJ2-3|many
CASSLWGSRSTDTQYF
TGTGCCAGCAGCTTATGGGGCAGTAGAAGCACAGATACGCAGTATTTT
>TRBV20-1|NA|TRBJ1-5|few
CSARVGSNSNQPQHF
TGCAGTGCTAGAGTGGGGTCCAATAGCAATCAGCCCCAGCATTTT
>TRBV7-6|TRBD2|TRBJ2-2|NA
CASSPGLAGGFNTGELFF
TGTGCCAGCAGCCCCGGACTAGCGGGGGGCTTCAACACCGGGGAGCTGTTTTTT
>TRBV6-5|TRBD1|TRBJ2-3|many
CASRSDRGRTDTQYF
TGTGCCAGCAGATCGGACAGGGGTAGGACAGATACGCAGTATTTT
>TRBV3-1|NA|TRBJ2-1|many
CASSQDNLWAGEQFF
TGTGCCAGCAGCCAAGATAATCTGTGGGCTGGTGAGCAGTTCTTC
>TRBV7-2|NA|TRBJ2-1|few
CANSLGLEHEQFF
TGTGCCAACAGCTTAGGTCTAGAGCATGAGCAGTTCTTC
>TRBV4-2|NA|TRBJ2-7|many
CASSQVSLYEQYF
TGTGCCAGCAGCCAAGTATCTCTCTACGAGCAGTACTTC
>TRBV6-5|NA|TRBJ2-6|few
CASSYLLSSGANVLTF
TGTGCCAGCAGTTACCTCCTAAGCTCTGGGGCCAACGTCCTGACTTTC
>TRBV4-3|NA|TRBJ1-3|NA
CASSRREGGGNTIYF
TGCGCCAGCAGCCGCCGGGAGGGGGGTGGAAACACCATATATTTT